This T cell receptor beta chain was profiled in a study of blood T cell repertoires in COVID-19. Across the study: Acute-phase and convalescent COVID-19 samples originated in the United States, Italy and Spain. Sample material is recorded as cDNA or gDNA derived from T cells, B-cell-depleted T cells, or PBMCs.

In the original analysis: Reference gene primer amplification gave estimated nucleated cell counts. Produced via immunoSEQ multiplex PCR; TCRdb's table is partial and in-frame only. D and trimming were read from the DNA, whereas the V and J calls and clone size are those reported in that table. The profile covers 200,000 to 250,000 clones, with 85% to 90% appearing a single time and around 1.4% taken by the ten largest. The germline V gene encodes CDR1 SGHDN and CDR2 FVKESK. The CDR3 spans 14 residues. Trimming removed 2 bases at V and 5 bases at J, with 13 bases between. The rearrangement joins TRBV14 to TRBJ2-7; a weak D match, TRBD1 (6 bases). Sequencing used peripheral blood. The sequence derives from a man between 18 and 35 years old with active or convalescent COVID-19. CDR3 in DNA: TGTGCCAGCAGCCAACACACAGGGAGCGACGAGCAGTACTTC. It translates to CASSQHTGSDEQYF.